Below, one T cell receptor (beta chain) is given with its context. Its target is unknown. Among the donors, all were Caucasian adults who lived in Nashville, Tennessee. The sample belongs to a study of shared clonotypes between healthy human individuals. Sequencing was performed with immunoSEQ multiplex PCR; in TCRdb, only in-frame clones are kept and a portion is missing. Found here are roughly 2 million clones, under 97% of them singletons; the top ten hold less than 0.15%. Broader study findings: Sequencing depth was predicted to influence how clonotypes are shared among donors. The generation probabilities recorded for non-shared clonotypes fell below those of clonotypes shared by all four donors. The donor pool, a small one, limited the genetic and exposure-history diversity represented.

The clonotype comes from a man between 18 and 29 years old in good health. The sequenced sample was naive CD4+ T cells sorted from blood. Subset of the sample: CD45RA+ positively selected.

CDR3 loop: CASSLSQGTTDTQYF. The CDR3 DNA follows: TGTGCCAGCAGCTTATCACAGGGGACCACAGATACGCAGTATTTT. The gene calls are TRBV7-9 and TRBJ2-3, with 7 bases aligning to TRBD1. This CDR3 spans 15 amino acids. Germline values: CDR1 SEHNR, CDR2 FQNEAQ (reference sequence). Losses at the gene ends were 2 bases for V and 2 bases for J; bases not matched to a gene: 4.